This paragraph covers one T cell receptor beta chain sequence. Its antigen is as yet unknown. The data belong to a study of cytomegalovirus exposure and HLA in healthy donors. The primer mix had 60 Vbeta and 13 Jbeta primers. Method: immunoSEQ multiplex PCR; TCRdb's copy keeps in-frame clones and lacks some. Of roughly 99,000 clones in the sample, 82% were seen once. General observations from the study: TRBV6-2, TRBV6-3 and other indistinguishable V segments were excluded.

In germline, CDR1 is SGHRS, CDR2 YFSETQ. The CDR3 sequence is 12 residues long. V was clipped by 1 base and J by 6 bases, with 7 bases between them. This TCR was sampled from a young man in good health and CMV-seropositive. Sequencing used PBMCs. V and J are TRBV5-1 and TRBJ1-1; unclear D gene. CDR3 coding DNA: TGCGCCAGCAGCTTGCCGAGTGCTGAAGCTTTCTTT. Translation gives CASSLPSAEAFF.